The 11 T cell receptor beta chains below were found in one sample sequenced in a study of blood T cells in healthy people across ages. Through a sample-barcoded 5' primer and a J-beta primer mix, a second PCR was run for about 7 to 12 cycles. TCRdb reprocessed the 5' RACE reads with MiXCR, giving one entry per CDR3 protein. The table has about 1.7 million distinct CDR3 sequences, 28% seen once. Sequenced input: blood. The receptor source for this set is a woman between 25 and 40 years old in good health.

This clonotype showed up just a few times. The genes are TRBV7-9 and TRBJ1-1; TRBD1 is a possible D gene (5 bases). The CDR3 runs to 14 residues. Germline V gene lookup returns CDR1 SEHNR and CDR2 FQNEAQ (reference sequence). Trimming took off 5 bases at V and 4 bases at J, with 14 bases between the two ends. The CDR3 region has the DNA TGTGCCAGCAGCCTGCCGGGACCGGGCACTGAAGCTTTCTTT. Residues: CASSLPGPGTEAFF. Variable domain in full (rest from reference TRBV7-9 and TRBJ1-1): DTGVSQNPRHKITKRGQNVTFRCDPISEHNRLYWYRQTLGQGPEFLTYFQNEAQLEKSRLLSDRFSAERPKGSFSTLEIQRTEQGDSAMYLCASSLPGPGTEAFFGQGTRLTVV.

This clonotype was seen only a few times. The gene calls are TRBV20-1 and TRBJ2-3; 8 bases match TRBD1. V shed 4 bases, J shed 1 base, and the junction held 1 base outside the gene matches. This CDR3 is built from 13 residues. Germline-derived CDR1 and CDR2 are DFQATT and SNEGSKA (reference sequence). The CDR3 nucleotides are TGCAGTGCTAAGACAGGGGGCACAGATACGCAGTATTTT. This sequence encodes CSAKTGGTDTQYF.

This clonotype has just a few counts. This sequence joins TRBV20-1 and TRBJ2-7; 12 nucleotides line up with TRBD2. The CDR3 is 14 amino acids. Germline V gene data show CDR1 as DFQATT and CDR2 as SNEGSKA (reference sequence). V gave up 3 bases and J gave up 2 bases; unmatched junction bases: 2. The CDR3 bases are TGCAGTGCTAGGACTAGCGGGGGCCCCTACGAGCAGTACTTC. It specifies CSARTSGGPYEQYF.

This clonotype showed up many times. The chain combines TRBV10-1 with TRBJ2-1, with 12 bases matching TRBD2. Germline V lookup: CDR1 WNHNN, CDR2 SYGVQD (reference sequence). CDR3 length: 16 residues. The V and J ends lost 5 bases and 2 bases, in that order; junction bases with no gene match: 4. CDR3 sequence (DNA): TGCGCCAGCAGTATTGGACTAGCGGGGACCTACAATGAGCAGTTCTTC. This codes for CASSIGLAGTYNEQFF.

This sequence joins TRBV6-6 and TRBJ1-6, with D possibly matching TRBD1 (6 bases). This CDR3 contains 15 residues. Germline V gene data show CDR1 as MNHNY and CDR2 as SVGAGI (reference sequence). The V and J ends lost 3 bases and 7 bases respectively, with 13 bases between them. The CDR3 reads CASSYQGNNNSPLHF. The DNA for the CDR3 is TGTGCCAGCAGTTATCAGGGGAATAACAATTCACCCCTCCACTTT.

This clonotype occurred a few times. The V call is TRBV5-1, the J call TRBJ2-1; TRBD2 might be the D (5 bases). The germline gives CDR1 SGHRS, CDR2 YFSETQ. V gave up 0 bases and J gave up 12 bases, with 22 bases separating them. The CDR3 extends over 16 amino acids. The CDR3 loop reads CASSLVGIGSFSAQFF. CDR3 coding DNA: TGCGCCAGCAGCTTGGTAGGGATAGGGAGCTTTTCGGCGCAGTTCTTC.

The chain joins TRBV28 to TRBJ1-1, with 12 bases matching TRBD1. The germline gives CDR1 MDHEN, CDR2 SYDVKM. The CDR3 is made up of 15 amino acids. J gave up 6 bases and V 7 bases, and 9 bases lay outside the gene matches. In nucleotides, the CDR3 is TGTGCCAGCAATGAGGGACAGGGGGCTTATGCTGAAGCTTTCTTT. Its translation: CASNEGQGAYAEAFF.

V is TRBV27 and J is TRBJ2-1, with 8 nucleotides matching TRBD1. V gave up 5 bases and J gave up 8 bases; unmatched junction bases: 5. CDR1 MNHEY and CDR2 SMNVEV come from the germline V gene (reference sequence). This CDR3 is built from 13 residues. For the CDR3, the DNA is TGTGCCAGCAGTCCAACGACAGGGGATGAGCAGTTCTTC. Encoded protein: CASSPTTGDEQFF.

This clonotype was counted between two and nine times. The chain combines TRBV2 with TRBJ1-5, with D possibly matching TRBD1 (5 bases). Germline V gene sequence: CDR1 SNHLY, CDR2 FYNNEI. The CDR3 spans 13 residues. Trimming took 2 bases from V and 7 from J, leaving 9 bases between them. DNA of the CDR3: TGTGCCAGCAGTGAAAGGGGAGACCAGCCCCAGCATTTT. It encodes CASSERGDQPQHF.

This clonotype was observed many times. The chain joins TRBV29-1 to TRBJ2-1; 10 nucleotides agree with TRBD2. This CDR3 has 15 amino acids. V was pared by 4 bases and J by 5 bases, with 8 bases of the junction left unmatched. Germline CDR1 SQVTM, CDR2 ANQGSEA. For the CDR3, the DNA is TGCAGCGTTGCCCTAGCGGGAGCGCTCGACAATGAGCAGTTCTTC. Protein: CSVALAGALDNEQFF.

This clonotype appeared a few times. The chain combines TRBV7-2 with TRBJ1-5; D is ambiguous. From germline, CDR1 is SGHTA and CDR2 FQGNSA. Trimming took 2 bases from V and 2 from J, leaving 13 bases between them. This CDR3 spans 16 amino acids. In DNA, the CDR3 is TGTGCCAGCAGCTTAATGGAGGTGAATGGCAATCAGCCCCAGCATTTT. Translation: CASSLMEVNGNQPQHF.